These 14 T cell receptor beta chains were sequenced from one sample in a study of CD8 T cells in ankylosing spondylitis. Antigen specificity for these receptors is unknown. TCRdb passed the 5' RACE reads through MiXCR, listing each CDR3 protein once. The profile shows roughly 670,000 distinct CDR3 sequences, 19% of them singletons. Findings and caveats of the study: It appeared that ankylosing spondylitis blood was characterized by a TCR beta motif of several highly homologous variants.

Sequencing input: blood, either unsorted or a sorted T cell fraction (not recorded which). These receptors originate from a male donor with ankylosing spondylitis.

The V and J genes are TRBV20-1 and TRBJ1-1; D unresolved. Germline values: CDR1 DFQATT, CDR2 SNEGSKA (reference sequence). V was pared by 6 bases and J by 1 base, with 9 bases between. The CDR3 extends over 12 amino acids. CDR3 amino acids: CSAEGENTEAFF. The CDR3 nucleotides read TGCAGTGCGGAAGGTGAGAACACTGAAGCTTTCTTT.

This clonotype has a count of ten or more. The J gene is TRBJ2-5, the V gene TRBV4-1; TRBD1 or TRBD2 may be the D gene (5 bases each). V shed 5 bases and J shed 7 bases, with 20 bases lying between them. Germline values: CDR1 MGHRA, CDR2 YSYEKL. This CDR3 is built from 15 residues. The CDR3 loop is CASSGRDPWEATQYF. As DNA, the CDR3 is TGCGCCAGCAGCGGACGGGACCCGTGGGAAGCGACCCAGTACTTC.

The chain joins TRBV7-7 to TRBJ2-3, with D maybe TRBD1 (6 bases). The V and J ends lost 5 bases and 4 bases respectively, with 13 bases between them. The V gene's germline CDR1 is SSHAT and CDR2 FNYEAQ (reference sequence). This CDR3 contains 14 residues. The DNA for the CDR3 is TGTGCCAGCAGCAGCACCTCAGGGGCAGATACGCAGTATTTT. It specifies CASSSTSGADTQYF.

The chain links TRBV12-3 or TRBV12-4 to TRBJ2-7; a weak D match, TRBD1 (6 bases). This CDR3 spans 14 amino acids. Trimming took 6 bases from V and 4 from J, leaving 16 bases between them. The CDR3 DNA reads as TGTGCCAGCAGCTCCCAGGGGCCCATTTACGAGCAGTACTTC. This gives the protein CASSSQGPIYEQYF.

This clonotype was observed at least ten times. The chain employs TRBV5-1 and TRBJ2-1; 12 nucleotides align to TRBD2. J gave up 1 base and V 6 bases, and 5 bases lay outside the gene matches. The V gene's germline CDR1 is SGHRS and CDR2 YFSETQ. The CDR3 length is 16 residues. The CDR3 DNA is TGCGCCAGCACCCCTCTAGCGGGAGGGTCCTACAATGAGCAGTTCTTC. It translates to CASTPLAGGSYNEQFF.

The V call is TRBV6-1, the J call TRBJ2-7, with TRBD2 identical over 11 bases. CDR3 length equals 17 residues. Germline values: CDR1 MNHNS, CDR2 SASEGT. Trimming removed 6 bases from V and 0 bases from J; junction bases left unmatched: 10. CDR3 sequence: CASRKLAGVGSSYEQYF. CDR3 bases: TGTGCCAGCAGAAAACTAGCGGGAGTGGGTAGCTCCTACGAGCAGTACTTC.

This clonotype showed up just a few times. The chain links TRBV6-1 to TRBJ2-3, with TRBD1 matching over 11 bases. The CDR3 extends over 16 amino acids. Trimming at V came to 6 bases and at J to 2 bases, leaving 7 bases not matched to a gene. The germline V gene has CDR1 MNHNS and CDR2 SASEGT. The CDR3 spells CASRPGTGGNTDTQYF. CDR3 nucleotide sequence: TGTGCCAGCAGACCAGGGACAGGGGGAAACACAGATACGCAGTATTTT.

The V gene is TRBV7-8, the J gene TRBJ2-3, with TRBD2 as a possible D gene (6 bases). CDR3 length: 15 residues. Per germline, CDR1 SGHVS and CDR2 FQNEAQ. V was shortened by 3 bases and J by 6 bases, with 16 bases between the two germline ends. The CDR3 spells CASSFGGARRDTQYF. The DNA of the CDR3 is TGTGCCAGCAGCTTCGGCGGGGCCCGCAGGGATACGCAGTATTTT.

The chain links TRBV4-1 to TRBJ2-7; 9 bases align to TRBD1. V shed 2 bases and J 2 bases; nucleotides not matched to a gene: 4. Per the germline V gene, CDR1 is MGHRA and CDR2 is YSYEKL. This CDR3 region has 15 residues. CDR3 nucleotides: TGCGCCAGCAGCCAAACAGGGGGCGCGGCCTACGAGCAGTACTTC. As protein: CASSQTGGAAYEQYF.

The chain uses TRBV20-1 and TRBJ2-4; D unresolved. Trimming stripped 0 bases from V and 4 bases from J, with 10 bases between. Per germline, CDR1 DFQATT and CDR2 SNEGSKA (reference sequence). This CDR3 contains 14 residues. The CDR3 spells CSARDSRIKNIQYF. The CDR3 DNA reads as TGCAGTGCTAGAGATTCCAGAATTAAAAACATTCAGTACTTC.

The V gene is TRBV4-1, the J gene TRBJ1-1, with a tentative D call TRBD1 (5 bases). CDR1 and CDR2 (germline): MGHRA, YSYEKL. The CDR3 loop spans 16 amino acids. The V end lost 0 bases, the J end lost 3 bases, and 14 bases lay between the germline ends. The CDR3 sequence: CASSQDWGGAYTEAFF. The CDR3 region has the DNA TGCGCCAGCAGCCAAGATTGGGGGGGAGCGTACACTGAAGCTTTCTTT.

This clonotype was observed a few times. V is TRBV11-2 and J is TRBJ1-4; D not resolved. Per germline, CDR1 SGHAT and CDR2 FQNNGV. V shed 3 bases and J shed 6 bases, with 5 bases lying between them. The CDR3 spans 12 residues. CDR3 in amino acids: CASSFGYEKLFF. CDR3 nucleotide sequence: TGTGCCAGCAGCTTTGGTTATGAAAAACTGTTTTTT.

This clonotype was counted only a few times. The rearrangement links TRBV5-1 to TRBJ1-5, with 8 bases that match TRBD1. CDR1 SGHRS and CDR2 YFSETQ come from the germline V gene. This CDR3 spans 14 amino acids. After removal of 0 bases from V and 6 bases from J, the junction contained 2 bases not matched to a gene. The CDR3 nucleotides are TGCGCCAGCAGCTTGGACAGGGGGGGTCAGCCCCAGCATTTT. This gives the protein CASSLDRGGQPQHF.

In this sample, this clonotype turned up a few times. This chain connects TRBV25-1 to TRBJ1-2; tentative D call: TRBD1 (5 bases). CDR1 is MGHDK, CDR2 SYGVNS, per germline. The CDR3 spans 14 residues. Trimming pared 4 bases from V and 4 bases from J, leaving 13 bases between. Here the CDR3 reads CASSGPGALYGYTF. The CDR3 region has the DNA TGTGCCAGCAGTGGGCCTGGGGCTCTCTATGGCTACACCTTC.